The T cell receptor (beta chain) under discussion was sequenced for a study of blood T cells in healthy people across ages. Broader study findings: Possibly, changes in expanded clonotypes were confounded because donor CMV status was unknown. Age advanced and TCR beta diversity per million T cells fell, roughly linearly.

As concerns this clonotype: As yet, its antigen is unknown.

This CDR3 has 16 amino acids. V shed 6 bases, J shed 2 bases, and the junction held 12 bases outside the gene matches. CDR1 and CDR2 (germline): DFQATT, SNEGSKA (reference sequence). Collection of roughly 9.6 milliliters of peripheral blood was performed for each donor. Total RNA, at least 5 micrograms per sample, came from PBMCs. The second PCR ran roughly 7 to 11 cycles with a sample-barcoded 5' primer and J-beta primers. Each CDR3 protein is one row after TCRdb ran MiXCR on the 5' RACE reads. The sample contains more than 1.4 million distinct CDR3 sequences, approximately 38% of which appear only once.

The chain employs TRBV20-1 and TRBJ2-3, with TRBD1 identical over 9 bases. The clonotype was recovered from a woman between 18 and 29 years old in good health. Sequencing was carried out using blood. For the CDR3, the DNA is TGCAGTGCCAGACACCGCGGGACAGGGTTCACAGATACGCAGTATTTT. Its translation: CSARHRGTGFTDTQYF.